Below are 8 T cell receptor beta chains sequenced from a single sample in a study of T-cell reconstitution after alpha-beta-depleted transplantation in children (dated by TCRdb to the mid-2010s). Interpreted using the paper, the treatment or condition label stands for: allogeneic hematopoietic cell transplantation with graft depleted of TCRalphabeta T cells and CD19 B cells. The library was made by PCR. Data came from an Illumina HiSeq 2500. To normalize quantification of the TCRbeta repertoire, the TCR libraries were built with molecular barcoding that relied on unique molecular identifiers. TCRdb reran the public reads through fastp at Q25 and MiXCR, keeping productive beta chains. Rows with one shared CDR3 protein collapse into an entry with the most common genes and DNA. The sample data list about 400,000 distinct CDR3 sequences, and about a sixth of these were observed just once. 25% to 30% of the sample goes to the ten largest clones.

Sequencing used PBMCs, mostly from graft donor cells, obtained 360 days after TCRalphabeta/CD19-depleted stem cell transplant. Receptor source: a boy younger than two who had a stem cell transplant for Wiskott-Aldrich syndrome, so the T cells may come from the graft donor.

This chain connects TRBV19 to TRBJ2-3; TRBD2 is a possible D gene (5 bases). V was cut by 2 bases and J by 4 bases, with 7 bases left in between. Germline CDR1 reads LNHDA; CDR2 reads SQIVND (reference sequence). This CDR3 is 13 amino acids long. The CDR3 sequence: CASSIRRSDTQYF. The CDR3, as DNA: TGTGCCAGTAGTATAAGGAGGTCAGATACGCAGTATTTT.

There are a few counts of this clonotype. V and J are TRBV3-1 and TRBJ2-4; no clear D. Germline V gene sequence: CDR1 LGHDT, CDR2 YNNKEL (reference sequence). The V end lost 0 bases, the J end lost 8 bases, and 8 bases lay between the germline ends. This CDR3 spans 13 amino acids. DNA of the CDR3: TGTGCCAGCAGCCAAGATGTCCCAGACATTCAGTACTTC. Protein: CASSQDVPDIQYF.

V and J are TRBV6-5 and TRBJ2-1, with D unresolved. This CDR3 comprises 13 residues. V dropped 0 bases and J dropped 12 bases, with 12 bases sitting between them. Germline V gives CDR1 MNHEY, CDR2 SVGAGI. CDR3 in amino acids: CASSYSIGQRQFF. CDR3 nucleotides: TGTGCCAGCAGTTACTCGATTGGGCAGAGGCAGTTCTTC.

This clonotype has more than one count but fewer than ten. The junction departs from the called germline gene at one end, perhaps through a read error. This chain links TRBV7-9 with TRBJ1-4; a possible D gene is TRBD1 (5 bases). CDR1 SEHNR and CDR2 FQNEAQ come from the germline V gene (reference sequence). The CDR3 consists of 14 residues. This chain's CDR3 is CASSLMGGGEKPFF. The CDR3 bases are TGTGCCAGCAGCTTAATGGGCGGGGGTGAAAAACCGTTTTTT.

The chain employs TRBV2 and TRBJ2-2, with D perhaps assigned TRBD1 or TRBD2 (6 bases each). The CDR3 length is 16 residues. Germline V gene lookup returns CDR1 SNHLY and CDR2 FYNNEI. Between the trimmed V and J ends, which lost 1 base and 2 bases, there was a span of 11 bases. The CDR3: CASSEVWGANTGELFF. The CDR3 DNA follows: TGTGCCAGCAGTGAAGTCTGGGGGGCAAACACCGGGGAGCTGTTTTTT.

V and J are TRBV12-3 or TRBV12-4 and TRBJ2-2; 13 bases agree with TRBD2. Losses at the gene ends were 5 bases for V and 1 base for J; bases not matched to a gene: 4. The CDR3 consists of 17 residues. CDR3 loop: CASSRTSGGLNTGELFF. The DNA for the CDR3 is TGTGCCAGCAGTCGGACTAGCGGGGGCCTGAACACCGGGGAGCTGTTTTTT.

This chain connects TRBV5-1 to TRBJ2-2; D is possibly TRBD2 (5 bases). The germline CDR1 and CDR2 sequences are SGHRS and YFSETQ. The length of the CDR3 is 17 residues. V shed 0 bases and J shed 4 bases, with 16 bases lying between them. For the CDR3, the DNA is TGCGCCAGCAGCTTGGGGCCGGAGGACGGATCCACCGGGGAGCTGTTTTTT. Residues: CASSLGPEDGSTGELFF. Based on the CDR3 plus reference TRBV5-1 and TRBJ2-2, the full variable domain is KAGVTQTPRYLIKTRGQQVTLSCSPISGHRSVSWYQQTPGQGLQFLFEYFSETQRNKGNFPGRFSGRQFSNSRSEMNVSTLELGDSALYLCASSLGPEDGSTGELFFGEGSRLTVL.

This clonotype was found a few times. V and J are TRBV7-6 and TRBJ2-3; 7 bases line up with TRBD2. The CDR3 has 17 residues. CDR1 is SGHVS, CDR2 FNYEAQ, per germline. The ends lost 1 base at V and 0 bases at J; junction bases unmatched: 7. The CDR3 here is CASSLGSGVASTDTQYF. In nucleotides, the CDR3 is TGTGCCAGCAGCTTAGGGAGCGGGGTAGCTAGCACAGATACGCAGTATTTT.